Each of the 10 T cell receptor beta chains below was sequenced from the same sample in a study of metastatic and nonmetastatic thyroid tumors. Thyroid surgery took place with no prior treatment in any patient. With MiXCR, TCRdb reprocessed the PCR reads. Of over 5,500 clones listed, approximately 34% are singletons. Sequenced material: adjacent normal tissue. These receptors were taken from a female donor with papillary thyroid cancer or a benign thyroid nodule (not recorded which). Some clones in this sample may be carry-over from other donors' samples.

The rearrangement joins TRBV12-3 or TRBV12-4 to TRBJ1-1; weak D call: TRBD1 (6 bases). The V and J ends lost 2 bases and 9 bases respectively, with 16 bases between them. This CDR3 spans 14 amino acids. This CDR3 is CASSLQGKGGQAFF. The CDR3 DNA follows: TGTGCCAGCAGTTTACAGGGGAAGGGAGGCCAAGCTTTCTTT.

Comments on this clone: Other nucleotide sequences from this sample produce the same CDR3. The genes are TRBV2 and TRBJ2-2; TRBD2 matches 7 bases. The CDR3 length is 14 residues. V was clipped by 4 bases and J by 7 bases; unmatched bases: 6. Germline-derived CDR1 and CDR2 are SNHLY and FYNNEI. CDR3 sequence: CASSGPGGDGELFF. The DNA for the CDR3 is TGTGCCAGCAGTGGGCCGGGGGGTGACGGGGAGCTGTTTTTT.

The chain joins TRBV20-1 to TRBJ2-7, with TRBD1 matching 7 bases. The J segment lost 3 bases and the V segment lost 5 bases, leaving 10 bases of the junction unmatched. This CDR3 is built from 14 residues. Germline lookup yields CDR1 DFQATT and CDR2 SNEGSKA (reference sequence). The CDR3 DNA is TGCAGTGCTTCAGAGACAGGGCCTCGCTACGAGCAGTACTTC. This sequence encodes CSASETGPRYEQYF.

Concerning this clone itself: The conserved phenylalanine or tryptophan is not found at the CDR3 terminus, so this likely reflects a read error. This CDR3 is CASSPGILNTGELFS. As DNA, the CDR3 is TGTGCCAGCAGTCCCGGGATCCTAAACACCGGGGAGCTGTTTTCT. The rearrangement joins TRBV28 to TRBJ2-2, with TRBD2 as a possible D gene (5 bases). Between the trimmed V and J ends, which lost 5 bases and 2 bases, there was a span of 12 bases. Germline V gene lookup returns CDR1 MDHEN and CDR2 SYDVKM. This CDR3 spans 15 amino acids.

This chain links TRBV6-2 or TRBV6-3 with TRBJ2-7; 11 positions match TRBD2. This CDR3 has 19 residues. Germline CDR1 MNHEY, CDR2 SVGEGT. Losses at the gene ends were 2 bases for V and 1 base for J; bases not matched to a gene: 13. Here the CDR3 reads CASSYTPLTSGIRSYEQYF. The CDR3 DNA is TGTGCCAGCAGTTACACCCCACTGACTAGCGGGATCCGTTCCTACGAGCAGTACTTC.

This clone occurred a few times. Without the conserved terminal phenylalanine or tryptophan, this CDR3 likely stems from a read error. CDR3 loop: CASALDTEYEQYC. The CDR3 DNA sequence: TGTGCCAGCGCCCTGGACACGGAGTACGAGCAGTACTGC. The rearrangement uses TRBV6-2 or TRBV6-3 and TRBJ2-7; TRBD1 might be the D (5 bases). CDR1 and CDR2 (germline): MNHEY, SVGEGT. Trimming shortened V by 8 bases and J by 4 bases, and 15 bases separated the two germline ends. The CDR3 is made up of 13 amino acids.

CDR3 loop: CSARTSGIFVESYNEQFF. DNA of the CDR3: TGCAGTGCTAGGACTAGCGGGATATTTGTGGAGTCCTACAATGAGCAGTTCTTC. V gene TRBV20-1 combines with J gene TRBJ2-1; TRBD2 matches 11 bases. The ends lost 3 bases at V and 1 base at J; junction bases unmatched: 11. The CDR3 extends over 18 amino acids. Looked up from germline, CDR1 is DFQATT and CDR2 is SNEGSKA (reference sequence).

This chain joins TRBV5-1 and TRBJ2-7, with 9 positions matching TRBD1. J was trimmed by 7 bases and V by 4 bases; bases with no gene match: 12. Germline CDR1 SGHRS, CDR2 YFSETQ. This CDR3 spans 15 amino acids. The CDR3 sequence: CASSGSGTGRVEQYF. Written as DNA, the CDR3 is TGCGCCAGCAGCGGATCCGGGACAGGGAGGGTAGAGCAGTACTTC. Full variable domain (rest looked up from reference TRBV5-1 and TRBJ2-7): KAGVTQTPRYLIKTRGQQVTLSCSPISGHRSVSWYQQTPGQGLQFLFEYFSETQRNKGNFPGRFSGRQFSNSRSEMNVSTLELGDSALYLCASSGSGTGRVEQYFGPGTRLTVT.

V is TRBV27 and J is TRBJ2-7; tentatively, D is TRBD1 (5 bases). V was trimmed by 4 bases and J by 5 bases, leaving 24 bases between them. The CDR3 contains 17 residues. Germline-derived CDR1 and CDR2 are MNHEY and SMNVEV (reference sequence). The CDR3 DNA follows: TGTGCCAGCAGTTCCCTCCGCTCGAGCTCTGGGGCCAACGAGCAGTACTTC. It translates to CASSSLRSSSGANEQYF.

A few counts support this clone. This chain joins TRBV5-1 and TRBJ1-2; 7 nucleotides match TRBD1. CDR3 length: 14 amino acids. CDR1 is SGHRS and CDR2 is YFSETQ in the germline V gene. V lost 2 bases and J lost 5; bases outside the gene matches: 6. DNA of the CDR3: TGCGCCAGCAGCTTCAACAGGGGAGGTTATGGCTACACCTTC. Translated: CASSFNRGGYGYTF.